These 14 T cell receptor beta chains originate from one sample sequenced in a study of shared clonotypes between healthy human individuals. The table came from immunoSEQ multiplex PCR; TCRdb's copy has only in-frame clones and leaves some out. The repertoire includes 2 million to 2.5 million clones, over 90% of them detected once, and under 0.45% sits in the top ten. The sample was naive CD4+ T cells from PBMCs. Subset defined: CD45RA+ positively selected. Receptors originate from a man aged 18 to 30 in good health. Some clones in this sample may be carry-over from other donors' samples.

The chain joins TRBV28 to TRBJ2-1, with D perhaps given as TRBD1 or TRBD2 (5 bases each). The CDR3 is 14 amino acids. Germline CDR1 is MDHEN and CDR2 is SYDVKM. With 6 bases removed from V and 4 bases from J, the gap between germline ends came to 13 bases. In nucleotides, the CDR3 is TGTGCCAGCAGCGGGACCCAGGATTACAATGAGCAGTTCTTC. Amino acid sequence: CASSGTQDYNEQFF.

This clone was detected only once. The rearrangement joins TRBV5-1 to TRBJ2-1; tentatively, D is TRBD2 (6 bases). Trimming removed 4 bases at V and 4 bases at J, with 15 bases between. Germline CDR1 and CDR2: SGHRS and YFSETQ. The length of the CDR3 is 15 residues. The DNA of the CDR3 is TGCGCCAGCAGCCGAGGGGCTAGCGTATACAATGAGCAGTTCTTC. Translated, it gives CASSRGASVYNEQFF.

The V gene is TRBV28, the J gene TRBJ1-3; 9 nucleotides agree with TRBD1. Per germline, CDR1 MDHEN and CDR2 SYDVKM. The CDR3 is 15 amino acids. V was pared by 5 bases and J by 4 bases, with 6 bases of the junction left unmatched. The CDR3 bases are TGTGCCAGCAGTCCCGCCGGACAGGGGGGAAACACCATATATTTT. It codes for CASSPAGQGGNTIYF.

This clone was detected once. The CDR3 nucleotides read TGTGCCAGCGGGAAAGGACTAGTCTCCAATGAGCAGTTCTTC. It yields the protein CASGKGLVSNEQFF. This chain uses TRBV2 with TRBJ2-1, with 7 bases fitting TRBD2. The V gene end was trimmed by 8 bases and the J gene end by 6 bases; junction bases not matched to a gene: 10. This CDR3 is 14 amino acids long. The germline V gene encodes CDR1 SNHLY and CDR2 FYNNEI.

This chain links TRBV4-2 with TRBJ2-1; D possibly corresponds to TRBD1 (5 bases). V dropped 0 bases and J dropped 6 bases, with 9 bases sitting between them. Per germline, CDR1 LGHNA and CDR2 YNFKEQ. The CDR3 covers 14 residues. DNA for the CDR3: TGTGCCAGCAGCCAAGATCCCCAGGGCAATGAGCAGTTCTTC. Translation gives CASSQDPQGNEQFF.

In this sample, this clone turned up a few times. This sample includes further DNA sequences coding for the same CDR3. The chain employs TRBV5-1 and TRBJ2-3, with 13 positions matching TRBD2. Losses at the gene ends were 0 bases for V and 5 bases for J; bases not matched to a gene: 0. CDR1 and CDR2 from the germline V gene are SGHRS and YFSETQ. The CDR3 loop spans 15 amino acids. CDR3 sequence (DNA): TGCGCCAGCAGCTTGGGACTAGCGGGAGGAGATACGCAGTATTTT. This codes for CASSLGLAGGDTQYF.

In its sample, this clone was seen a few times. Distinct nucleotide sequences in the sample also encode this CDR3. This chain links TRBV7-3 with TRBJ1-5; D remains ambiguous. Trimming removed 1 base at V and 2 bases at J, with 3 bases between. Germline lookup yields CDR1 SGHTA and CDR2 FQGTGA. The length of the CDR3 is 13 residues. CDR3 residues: CASSLRGNQPQHF. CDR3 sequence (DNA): TGTGCCAGCAGCTTAAGGGGCAATCAGCCCCAGCATTTT.

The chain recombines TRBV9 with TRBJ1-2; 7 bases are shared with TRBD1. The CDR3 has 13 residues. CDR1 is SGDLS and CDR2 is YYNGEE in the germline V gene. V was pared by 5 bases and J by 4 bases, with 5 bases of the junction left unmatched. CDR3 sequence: CASSQGQLYGYTF. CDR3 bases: TGTGCCAGCAGTCAGGGACAGCTCTATGGCTACACCTTC.

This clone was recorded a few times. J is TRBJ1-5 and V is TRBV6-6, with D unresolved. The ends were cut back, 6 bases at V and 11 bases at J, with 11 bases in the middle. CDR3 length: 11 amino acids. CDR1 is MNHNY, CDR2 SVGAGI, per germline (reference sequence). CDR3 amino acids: CASSSAESQHF. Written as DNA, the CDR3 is TGTGCCAGCAGCTCAGCAGAGTCCCAGCATTTT.

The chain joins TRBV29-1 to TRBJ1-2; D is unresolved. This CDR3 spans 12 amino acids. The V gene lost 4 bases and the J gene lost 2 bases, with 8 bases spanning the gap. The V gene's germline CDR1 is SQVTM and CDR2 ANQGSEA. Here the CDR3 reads CSVGSSNYGYTF. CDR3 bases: TGCAGCGTTGGTTCCAGCAACTATGGCTACACCTTC.

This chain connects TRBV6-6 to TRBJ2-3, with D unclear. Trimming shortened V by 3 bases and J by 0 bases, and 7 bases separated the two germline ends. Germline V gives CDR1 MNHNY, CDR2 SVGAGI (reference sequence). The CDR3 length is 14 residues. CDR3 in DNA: TGTGCCAGCAGTTATCGAACTAGCACAGATACGCAGTATTTT. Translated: CASSYRTSTDTQYF.

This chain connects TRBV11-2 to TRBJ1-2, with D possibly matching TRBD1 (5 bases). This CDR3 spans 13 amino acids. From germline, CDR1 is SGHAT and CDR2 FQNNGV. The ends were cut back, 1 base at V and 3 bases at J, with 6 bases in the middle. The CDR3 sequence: CASSLGQHYGYTF. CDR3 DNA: TGTGCCAGCAGCTTAGGACAGCACTATGGCTACACCTTC.

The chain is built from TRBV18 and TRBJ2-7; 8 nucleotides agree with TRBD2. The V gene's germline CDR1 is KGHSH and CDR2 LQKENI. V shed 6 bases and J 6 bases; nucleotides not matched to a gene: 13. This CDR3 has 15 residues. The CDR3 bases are TGTGCCAGCTCCAACGGGAGGGGCCCCCTGGGCGAGCAGTACTTC. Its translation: CASSNGRGPLGEQYF.

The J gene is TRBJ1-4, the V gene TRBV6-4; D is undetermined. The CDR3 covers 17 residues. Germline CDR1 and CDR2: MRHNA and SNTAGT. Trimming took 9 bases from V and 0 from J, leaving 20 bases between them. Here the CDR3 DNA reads TGTGCCAGGATGACGGACCCCTCACTTACAACTAATGAAAAACTGTTTTTT. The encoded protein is CARMTDPSLTTNEKLFF.